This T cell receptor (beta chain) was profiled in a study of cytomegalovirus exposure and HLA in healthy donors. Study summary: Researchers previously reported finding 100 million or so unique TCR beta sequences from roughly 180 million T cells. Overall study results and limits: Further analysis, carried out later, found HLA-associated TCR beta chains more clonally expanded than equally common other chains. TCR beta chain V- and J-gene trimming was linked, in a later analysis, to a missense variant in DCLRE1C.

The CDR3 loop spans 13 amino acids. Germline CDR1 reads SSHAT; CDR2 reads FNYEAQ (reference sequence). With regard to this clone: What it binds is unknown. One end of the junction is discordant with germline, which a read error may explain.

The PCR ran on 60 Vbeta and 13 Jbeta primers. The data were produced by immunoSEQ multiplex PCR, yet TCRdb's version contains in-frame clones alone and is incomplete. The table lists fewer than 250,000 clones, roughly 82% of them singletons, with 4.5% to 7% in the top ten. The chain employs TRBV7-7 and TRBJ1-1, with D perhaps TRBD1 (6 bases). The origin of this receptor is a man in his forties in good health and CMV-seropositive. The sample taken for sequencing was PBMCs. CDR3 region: CASSQDSNTEAFF. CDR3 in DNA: TGTGCTAGCAGCCAGGACAGTAACACTGAAGCTTTCTTT.